Included here is one TCR beta chain sequence, with context. Antigen: not known. Subsets obtained from CD4+ cells comprised CD45RA+ naive and CD45RA-negative memory cells. Each subset's genomic DNA was shared equally among a number of immunoSEQ plates. Assay: immunoSEQ multiplex PCR; the TCRdb copy retains only in-frame clones and omits some. Here the sample spans around 700,000 clones, more than 70% being singletons. This CDR3 is built from 13 residues. Between the trimmed V and J ends, which lost 0 bases and 6 bases, there was a span of 10 bases. Germline loops: CDR1 SGHDT, CDR2 YYEEEE. This sample is drawn from a study of shared clonotypes between healthy human individuals. Notes on the study in general: Roughly 5% of naive CD4 clonotypes were shared across a handful of donors.

The specimen sequenced was memory CD4+ T cells sorted from blood. Subset of the sample: CD45RA-negative fraction. The receptor comes from a woman aged 30 to 39 in good health. The rearrangement links TRBV5-6 to TRBJ2-7; D could derive from TRBD1 or TRBD2 (5 bases each). Here the CDR3 reads CASSLGDPLEQYF. For the CDR3, the DNA is TGTGCCAGCAGCTTGGGGGACCCCCTCGAGCAGTACTTC.